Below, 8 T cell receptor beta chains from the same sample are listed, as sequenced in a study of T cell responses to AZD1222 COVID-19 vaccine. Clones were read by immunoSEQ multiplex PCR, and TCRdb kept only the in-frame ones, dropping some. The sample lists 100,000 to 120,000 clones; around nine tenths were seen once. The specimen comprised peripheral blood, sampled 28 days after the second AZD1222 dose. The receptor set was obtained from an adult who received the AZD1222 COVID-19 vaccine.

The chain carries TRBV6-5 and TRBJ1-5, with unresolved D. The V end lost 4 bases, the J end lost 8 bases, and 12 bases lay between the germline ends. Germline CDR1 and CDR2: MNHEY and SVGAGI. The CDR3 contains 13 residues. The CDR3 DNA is TGTGCCAGCAGTTTCGTCGACCGGGAGCCCCAGCATTTT. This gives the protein CASSFVDREPQHF.

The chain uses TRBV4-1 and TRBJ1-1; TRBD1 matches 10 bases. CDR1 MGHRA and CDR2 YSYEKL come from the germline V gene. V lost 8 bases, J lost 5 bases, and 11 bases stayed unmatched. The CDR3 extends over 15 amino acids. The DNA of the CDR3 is TGCGCCAGCGAACCGGGACAGGGGATATTTACTGAAGCTTTCTTT. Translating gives CASEPGQGIFTEAFF.

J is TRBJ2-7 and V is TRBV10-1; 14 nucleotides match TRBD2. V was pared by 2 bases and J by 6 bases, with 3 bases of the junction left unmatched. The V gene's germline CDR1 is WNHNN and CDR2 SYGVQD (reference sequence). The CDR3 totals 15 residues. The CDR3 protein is CASSEGLAGGGEQYF. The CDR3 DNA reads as TGCGCCAGCAGTGAGGGACTAGCGGGAGGAGGCGAGCAGTACTTC.

The CDR3 region is CASSQDRSHRNEKLFF. CDR3 in DNA: TGTGCCAGCAGCCAAGATAGATCTCACCGTAATGAAAAACTGTTTTTT. The chain links TRBV3-1 (or the pseudogene TRBV3-2) to TRBJ1-4; unclear D gene. This CDR3 region has 16 residues. V shed 0 bases and J shed 4 bases, with 12 bases lying between them. The V gene's germline CDR1 is LGHDT and CDR2 YNNKEL (reference sequence).

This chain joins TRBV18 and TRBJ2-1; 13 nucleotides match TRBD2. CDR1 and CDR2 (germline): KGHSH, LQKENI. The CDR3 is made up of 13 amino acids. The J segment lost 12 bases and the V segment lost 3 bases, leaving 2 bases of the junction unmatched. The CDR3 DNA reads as TGTGCCAGCTCACCGGGACTAGCGGGATGGCAGTTCTTC. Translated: CASSPGLAGWQFF.

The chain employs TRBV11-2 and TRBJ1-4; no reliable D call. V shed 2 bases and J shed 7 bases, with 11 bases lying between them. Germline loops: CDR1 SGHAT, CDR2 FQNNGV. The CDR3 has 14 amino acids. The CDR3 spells CASSLSWAGEKLFF. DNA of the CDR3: TGTGCCAGCAGCTTAAGCTGGGCCGGTGAAAAACTGTTTTTT.

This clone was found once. The DNA for the CDR3 is TGTGCCAGCAGCCCTACTAGCGGGAGGATCAATGAGCAGTTCTTC. This gives the protein CASSPTSGRINEQFF. The chain is built from TRBV3-1 (or the pseudogene TRBV3-2) and TRBJ2-1; 12 bases line up with TRBD2. The trim removed 4 bases at V and 6 bases at J, leaving 4 bases unmatched. The length of the CDR3 is 15 residues. Per the germline V gene, CDR1 is LGHDT and CDR2 is YNNKEL (reference sequence).

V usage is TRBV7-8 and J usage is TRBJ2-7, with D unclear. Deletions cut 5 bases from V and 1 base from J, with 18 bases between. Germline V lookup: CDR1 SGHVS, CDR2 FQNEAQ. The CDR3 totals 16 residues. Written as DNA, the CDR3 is TGTGCCAGCAGCCCGACAAACTCTGCTGTATCCTACGAGCAGTACTTC. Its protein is CASSPTNSAVSYEQYF.